Ten or more counts support the clone carrying this TCR beta chain. Its specificity is unknown. The junction does not match germline at one end; this may be a read error. The germline V gene encodes CDR1 SSHAT and CDR2 FNYEAQ (reference sequence). The CDR3 is 15 residues long. Unique molecular identifiers tagged individual cDNA molecules. One entry per CDR3 protein results from TCRdb running MiXCR on the 5' RACE reads. The data contain some 54,000 distinct CDR3 sequences, roughly a tenth of them singletons. This entry comes from a study of early T cells in non-severe SARS-CoV-2 infection. Looking at the study overall: Investigators sequenced bulk RNA drawn from unsorted whole blood, and chains remained unpaired.

Study-wide points: Comparison of clonotypes with VDJdb favored anti-spike CD8 responses while missing private and CD4 specificities.

This rearrangement joins TRBV7-7 to TRBJ2-5, with TRBD1 as a possible D gene (7 bases). This receptor was identified in an adult who was a healthcare worker with PCR-confirmed SARS-CoV-2 infection or an uninfected control (not recorded which). The source material was whole blood. The CDR3 is CASRLLAGGQETQYF. CDR3 nucleotide sequence: TGTGCTAGCAGGTTGCTGGCAGGGGGGCAAGAGACCCAGTACTTC.